The 26 T cell receptor beta chains below were found in one sample sequenced in a study of T cell responses to AZD1222 COVID-19 vaccine. Some clones are missing from TCRdb's copy, which holds only in-frame ones; the method was immunoSEQ multiplex PCR. The data hold tens of thousands of clones, with roughly 88% observed a single time. The sample here was peripheral blood, taken 28 days after the second AZD1222 dose. The receptor set was obtained from an adult who received the AZD1222 COVID-19 vaccine.

This sequence joins TRBV5-4 and TRBJ1-6; TRBD1 might be the D (5 bases). There are 17 residues in the CDR3. Germline CDR1 SGHNT, CDR2 YYREEE (reference sequence). V was pared by 4 bases and J by 0 bases, with 14 bases between. Here the CDR3 reads CASSPGGGSSYNSPLHF. The CDR3 DNA sequence: TGTGCCAGCAGCCCTGGGGGGGGTAGCTCCTATAATTCACCCCTCCACTTT.

V gene TRBV28 combines with J gene TRBJ1-3, with TRBD1 identical over 7 bases. J gave up 3 bases and V 3 bases, and 8 bases lay outside the gene matches. Germline CDR1 is MDHEN and CDR2 is SYDVKM. CDR3 size: 16 residues. The CDR3 sequence is CASSFGTARIGNTIYF. The CDR3 bases are TGTGCCAGCAGTTTCGGGACAGCCAGGATTGGAAACACCATATATTTT.

V and J are TRBV6-5 and TRBJ1-1; D is ambiguous. Per the germline V gene, CDR1 is MNHEY and CDR2 is SVGAGI. V lost 8 bases to trimming and J lost 6 bases, with 10 bases between them. The length of the CDR3 is 11 residues. The CDR3 DNA reads as TGTGCCAGCGGGGTGGGTCCTGAAGCTTTCTTT. It specifies CASGVGPEAFF.

This sequence joins TRBV11-2 and TRBJ2-7; D may be TRBD2 (6 bases). The CDR3 extends over 18 amino acids. The germline V gene encodes CDR1 SGHAT and CDR2 FQNNGV. V was trimmed by 2 bases and J by 2 bases, leaving 22 bases between them. CDR3 DNA: TGTGCCAGCAGCTTAACTGTCGGAGGGGCGTTGGAAACCTACGAGCAGTACTTC. Translating it yields CASSLTVGGALETYEQYF. Full variable domain (missing parts from reference TRBV11-2 and TRBJ2-7): EAGVAQSPRYKIIEKRQSVAFWCNPISGHATLYWYQQILGQGPKLLIQFQNNGVVDDSQLPKDRFSAERLKGVDSTLKIQPAKLEDSAVYLCASSLTVGGALETYEQYFGPGTRLTVT.

The CDR3 is CASSPTQGQSQPQHF. The DNA of the CDR3 is TGTGCCAGCAGTCCGACCCAGGGACAAAGTCAGCCCCAGCATTTT. The chain recombines TRBV28 with TRBJ1-5, with D perhaps TRBD1 (6 bases). The CDR3 contains 15 residues. V shed 5 bases and J shed 6 bases, with 17 bases lying between them. Germline lookup yields CDR1 MDHEN and CDR2 SYDVKM.

The CDR3 loop is CASIQSGYYNSPLHF. The CDR3 DNA sequence: TGTGCCAGCATACAGTCGGGCTACTATAATTCACCCCTCCACTTT. The gene calls are TRBV28 and TRBJ1-6; D is uncertain. Germline V lookup: CDR1 MDHEN, CDR2 SYDVKM. The CDR3 contains 15 residues. The V gene lost 7 bases and the J gene lost 3 bases, with 13 bases spanning the gap.

In nucleotides, the CDR3 is TGTGCCAGCAGCCCCCGGGGGTACGGTAATGAGCAGTTCTTC. This encodes CASSPRGYGNEQFF. The gene calls are TRBV11-3 and TRBJ2-1, with D perhaps matching TRBD2 (6 bases). Trimming removed 5 bases at V and 7 bases at J, with 15 bases between. Looked up from germline, CDR1 is SGHNT and CDR2 is YENEEA. This CDR3 is 14 amino acids long.

The chain couples TRBV29-1 to TRBJ2-7, with TRBD2 as a possible D gene (6 bases). In germline, CDR1 is SQVTM, CDR2 ANQGSEA. Between the trimmed V and J ends, which lost 7 bases and 4 bases, there was a span of 17 bases. The CDR3 runs 13 residues. The CDR3 DNA follows: TGCAGCGCATTAGGGACTTCCTCATACGAGCAGTACTTC. It yields the protein CSALGTSSYEQYF.

The J gene is TRBJ1-3, the V gene TRBV24-1, with 10 bases identical to TRBD1. Per the germline V gene, CDR1 is KGHDR and CDR2 is SFDVKD. CDR3 length: 15 amino acids. Trimming removed 6 bases from V and 4 bases from J; junction bases left unmatched: 5. CDR3 DNA sequence: TGTGCCACCAGTAGGAGACAGGGGGCCGGAAACACCATATATTTT. Protein: CATSRRQGAGNTIYF.

The chain joins TRBV18 to TRBJ1-4, with no clear D. Trimming cost V 3 bases and J 5 bases, with 10 bases left between them. The length of the CDR3 is 14 residues. Germline-derived CDR1 and CDR2 are KGHSH and LQKENI. This chain's CDR3 is CASSPPGTNEKLFF. CDR3 DNA sequence: TGTGCCAGCTCACCTCCGGGTACCAATGAAAAACTGTTTTTT.

The chain uses TRBV5-4 and TRBJ1-1; D is perhaps TRBD1 (5 bases). CDR3 length equals 13 residues. Germline V gene sequence: CDR1 SGHNT, CDR2 YYREEE (reference sequence). V dropped 4 bases and J dropped 10 bases, with 17 bases sitting between them. In DNA form, the CDR3 reads TGTGCCAGCAGCCGGGACCCAGATGGTGTAGCTTTCTTT. This gives the protein CASSRDPDGVAFF.

The chain joins TRBV10-2 to TRBJ1-1; a possible D gene is TRBD1 (5 bases). This CDR3 spans 13 amino acids. Trimming took 7 bases from V and 5 from J, leaving 14 bases between them. Germline V lookup: CDR1 WSHSY, CDR2 SAAADI. Here the CDR3 reads CASTTGEGTEAFF. The CDR3 DNA reads TGCGCCAGCACAACGGGGGAAGGGACTGAAGCTTTCTTT.

The CDR3 spells CASSILAGGLNEQFF. CDR3 in DNA: TGTGCCAGCAGTATACTAGCGGGGGGGCTGAATGAGCAGTTCTTC. This chain joins TRBV6-2 or TRBV6-3 and TRBJ2-1; 13 positions agree with TRBD2. This CDR3 is 15 amino acids long. The ends lost 5 bases at V and 7 bases at J; junction bases unmatched: 5. The germline V gene encodes CDR1 MNHEY and CDR2 SVGEGT.

The rearrangement links TRBV5-1 to TRBJ2-3; D call uncertain. The CDR3 consists of 15 residues. V lost 0 bases and J lost 2, with 10 bases in between. In germline, CDR1 is SGHRS, CDR2 YFSETQ. The CDR3 nucleotides are TGCGCCAGCAGCTTGGATAACAAGAACACAGATACGCAGTATTTT. It specifies CASSLDNKNTDTQYF. The full variable domain, its missing parts supplied by reference TRBV5-1 and TRBJ2-3, is KAGVTQTPRYLIKTRGQQVTLSCSPISGHRSVSWYQQTPGQGLQFLFEYFSETQRNKGNFPGRFSGRQFSNSRSEMNVSTLELGDSALYLCASSLDNKNTDTQYFGPGTRLTVL.

CDR3 protein: CASSPRMEQFF. The CDR3 DNA follows: TGTGCCAGCAGCCCTAGGATGGAGCAGTTCTTC. The V call is TRBV7-2, the J call TRBJ2-1, with D unclear. Germline-derived CDR1 and CDR2 are SGHTA and FQGNSA. V lost 5 bases, J lost 10 bases, and 9 bases lay in between. The CDR3 totals 11 residues.

The chain recombines TRBV24-1 with TRBJ2-3, with D unclear. The V and J ends lost 9 bases and 4 bases respectively, with 7 bases between them. The CDR3 contains 11 residues. The V gene's germline CDR1 is KGHDR and CDR2 SFDVKD. The DNA for the CDR3 is TGTGCCACCGCGGCCGCAGATACGCAGTATTTT. This sequence encodes CATAAADTQYF.

The chain carries TRBV12-3 or TRBV12-4 and TRBJ1-5; D gene unclear. CDR3 length equals 12 residues. Trimming removed 5 bases from V and 6 bases from J, with 8 bases in between. CDR3 in DNA: TGTGCCAGCAGTCAAGGGAGTCAGCCCCAGCATTTT. Translation: CASSQGSQPQHF.

V and J are TRBV11-2 and TRBJ1-4; 7 bases match TRBD1. V was pared by 7 bases and J by 8 bases, with 10 bases of the junction left unmatched. The V gene's germline CDR1 is SGHAT and CDR2 FQNNGV. The CDR3 runs to 14 residues. The CDR3 DNA reads as TGTGCCAGCACCCCAACAGGGGCTGGCGAAAAACTGTTTTTT. Protein product: CASTPTGAGEKLFF.

The chain joins TRBV21-1 to TRBJ1-5. TRBV21-1 is marked as a pseudogene. The CDR3 consists of 14 residues. The DNA for the CDR3 is TGTGCCAGCAGACGGGCAGTTAGCAATCAGCCCCAGCATTTT. Translation: CASRRAVSNQPQHF.

The chain employs TRBV10-3 and TRBJ1-1; no definite D call. Looked up from germline, CDR1 is ENHRY and CDR2 is SYGVKD. Between the trimmed V and J ends, which lost 6 bases and 1 base, there was a span of 15 bases. This CDR3 contains 15 residues. The CDR3 DNA reads TGTGCCATCAGCCCTAGGATAGGAGCGAACACTGAAGCTTTCTTT. It yields the protein CAISPRIGANTEAFF.

V is TRBV11-3 and J is TRBJ1-1; D gene uncertain. The germline CDR1 and CDR2 sequences are SGHNT and YENEEA. CDR3 length: 13 residues. Trimming took off 5 bases at V and 5 bases at J, with 12 bases between the two ends. The CDR3 region has the DNA TGTGCCAGCAGCCCCTCATTGTCGACTGAAGCTTTCTTT. Its translation: CASSPSLSTEAFF.

The genes are TRBV6-5 and TRBJ2-3, with D perhaps assigned TRBD1 or TRBD2 (7 bases each). V dropped 2 bases and J dropped 6 bases, with 15 bases sitting between them. Germline V lookup: CDR1 MNHEY, CDR2 SVGAGI. The CDR3 extends over 15 amino acids. CDR3 coding DNA: TGTGCCAGCAGTTACCGAGGCAGGGGGGGGGATACGCAGTATTTT. As protein: CASSYRGRGGDTQYF.

The chain joins TRBV4-2 to TRBJ1-1; D ambiguous. V was shortened by 1 base and J by 3 bases, with 6 bases between the two germline ends. Germline lookup yields CDR1 LGHNA and CDR2 YNFKEQ. The CDR3 length is 13 residues. The CDR3 region has the DNA TGTGCCAGCAGCCAAGGGGCGGACACTGAAGCTTTCTTT. Protein product: CASSQGADTEAFF.

The chain joins TRBV6-2 or TRBV6-3 to TRBJ1-1; D is uncertain. From germline, CDR1 is MNHEY and CDR2 SVGEGT. This CDR3 is built from 13 residues. V lost 0 bases and J 4 bases, leaving 6 bases between the germline ends. The CDR3 DNA sequence: TGTGCCAGCAGTTACTCAGGGAGCACTGAAGCTTTCTTT. This translates into CASSYSGSTEAFF.

The chain joins TRBV5-4 to TRBJ2-2; D call uncertain. The CDR3 contains 13 residues. Germline V CDR1 and CDR2: SGHNT, YYREEE (reference sequence). Trimming removed 6 bases from V and 2 bases from J, with 8 bases in between. CDR3 in amino acids: CASTLLNTGELFF. Written as DNA, the CDR3 is TGTGCCAGCACCCTATTAAACACCGGGGAGCTGTTTTTT. The whole variable domain, filled in from reference TRBV5-4 and TRBJ2-2, reads ETGVTQSPTHLIKTRGQQVTLRCSSQSGHNTVSWYQQALGQGPQFIFQYYREEENGRGNFPPRFSGLQFPNYSSELNVNALELDDSALYLCASTLLNTGELFFGEGSRLTVL.

The V gene is TRBV4-1, the J gene TRBJ2-6; D not resolved. The CDR3 is 16 residues long. Germline assignment: CDR1 MGHRA and CDR2 YSYEKL. V was clipped by 0 bases and J by 0 bases, with 6 bases between them. The CDR3 region is CASSQDRGSGANVLTF. Written as DNA, the CDR3 is TGCGCCAGCAGCCAAGATCGAGGCTCTGGGGCCAACGTCCTGACTTTC.